These 2 T cell receptor beta chains came from one sample sequenced in a study of T-cell reconstitution after alpha-beta-depleted transplantation in children. TCRbeta library construction was performed incorporating unique molecular identifiers. TCRdb recomputed calls from the PCR reads with MiXCR, one row per CDR3 protein. The sample includes 500,000 or so distinct CDR3 sequences, approximately 29% of them seen just once. Specimen: PBMCs from the stem cell graft donor, collected from the stem cell graft. The receptors were gathered from a human donor who donated a stem cell graft to a child with aplastic anemia.

This clonotype came up a few times. The V call is TRBV28, the J call TRBJ1-2; TRBD1 aligns across 8 bases. After removal of 8 bases from V and 4 bases from J, the junction contained 12 bases not matched to a gene. CDR3 size: 15 residues. The germline V gene encodes CDR1 MDHEN and CDR2 SYDVKM. This CDR3 is CASLTGTGRPYGYTF. The CDR3 nucleotides are TGTGCCAGCCTTACCGGGACAGGCCGCCCCTATGGCTACACCTTC.

V and J are TRBV15 and TRBJ2-2; 11 bases are a match to TRBD2. Germline loops: CDR1 LNHNV, CDR2 YYDKDF (reference sequence). The CDR3 contains 18 residues. J was trimmed by 3 bases and V by 6 bases; bases with no gene match: 12. In nucleotides, the CDR3 is TGTGCCACCAGGTACAGGAGAGTAGCGGGAGGGGACACCGGGGAGCTGTTTTTT. Translated, it gives CATRYRRVAGGDTGELFF.